These T cell receptor beta chains were read from a single sample in a study of T cell changes during pregnancy in multiple sclerosis. Sequencing was performed with immunoSEQ multiplex PCR; in TCRdb, only in-frame clones are kept and a portion is missing. The sample yields approximately 51,000 clones, roughly 90% seen once. The input for sequencing was CD4+ T cells from peripheral blood mononuclear cells, taken after pregnancy. The receptors stem from a female donor with multiple sclerosis, enrolled in a pregnancy study. The CDR3 runs from the conserved cysteine through the conserved F or W. A D gene is named only where the DNA matches it firmly. Clone size is stated in some rows and not others, as once, few, many or a class when expanded.

V gene: TRBV6-6
clone size: NA
J gene: TRBJ1-2
D gene: TRBD1
CDR3 protein: CASSSTGGAGYGYTF

V gene: TRBV19
clone size: NA
J gene: TRBJ2-5
D gene: NA
CDR3 protein: CASSIGDRGETQYF

V gene: TRBV14
clone size: NA
J gene: TRBJ2-2
D gene: NA
CDR3 protein: CASSSARGNTGELFF

V gene: TRBV5-6
clone size: NA
J gene: TRBJ2-5
D gene: TRBD2
CDR3 protein: CASSRTSGRETQYF

V gene: TRBV5-6
clone size: NA
J gene: TRBJ1-2
D gene: NA
CDR3 protein: CASSFRATVNYGYTF

V gene: TRBV19
clone size: NA
J gene: TRBJ2-7
D gene: TRBD1
CDR3 protein: CASSELGGTYEQYF

V gene: TRBV7-2
clone size: NA
J gene: TRBJ1-4
D gene: NA
CDR3 protein: CASSLAQTTNEKLFF

V gene: TRBV9
clone size: NA
J gene: TRBJ2-7
D gene: TRBD2
CDR3 protein: CASSVEPGLAVYEQYF

V gene: TRBV19
clone size: NA
J gene: TRBJ2-2
D gene: NA
CDR3 protein: CASSIDPRRVNTGELFF

V gene: TRBV19
clone size: NA
J gene: TRBJ2-3
D gene: TRBD1
CDR3 protein: CASSFRQGAGADTQYF

V gene: TRBV6-6
clone size: NA
J gene: TRBJ2-3
D gene: TRBD2
CDR3 protein: CAMTSGSTDTQYF

V gene: TRBV19
clone size: NA
J gene: TRBJ1-5
D gene: NA
CDR3 protein: CASKPRVGQPQHF

V gene: TRBV4-3
clone size: NA
J gene: TRBJ2-1
D gene: TRBD2
CDR3 protein: CASSQDSSGVNEQFF

V gene: TRBV6-4
clone size: NA
J gene: TRBJ2-2
D gene: TRBD2
CDR3 protein: CASSAAGGPTGELFF

V gene: TRBV5-1
clone size: NA
J gene: TRBJ2-3
D gene: TRBD2
CDR3 protein: CASSILTSGSTDTQYF

V gene: TRBV18
clone size: NA
J gene: TRBJ1-2
D gene: TRBD1
CDR3 protein: CASSPTPNSGQIYGYTF

V gene: TRBV2
clone size: NA
J gene: TRBJ2-7
D gene: TRBD1
CDR3 protein: CASRTPGQYEQYF

V gene: TRBV18
clone size: NA
J gene: TRBJ2-1
D gene: TRBD2
CDR3 protein: CASSPLAASYNEQFF

V gene: TRBV2
clone size: once
J gene: TRBJ1-5
D gene: NA
CDR3 protein: CASSPGQFQPQHF

V gene: TRBV12-5
clone size: NA
J gene: TRBJ2-1
D gene: TRBD2
CDR3 protein: CASGLVLAGGTLYNEQFF

V gene: TRBV7-2
clone size: NA
J gene: TRBJ1-3
D gene: NA
CDR3 protein: CASSAGLSGNTIYF

V gene: TRBV19
clone size: NA
J gene: TRBJ2-1
D gene: TRBD1
CDR3 protein: CASSRGQGKQFF

V gene: TRBV29-1
clone size: NA
J gene: TRBJ1-2
D gene: NA
CDR3 protein: CSVADSLGGYTF

V gene: TRBV27
clone size: NA
J gene: TRBJ1-5
D gene: TRBD1
CDR3 protein: CASSLRGPGNQPQHF

V gene: TRBV14
clone size: once
J gene: TRBJ1-4
D gene: TRBD1
CDR3 protein: CASSHRQGLGTNEKLFF

V gene: TRBV19
clone size: few
J gene: TRBJ2-3
D gene: TRBD2
CDR3 protein: CASSIPSTGRTSTDTQYF

V gene: TRBV28
clone size: NA
J gene: TRBJ1-2
D gene: NA
CDR3 protein: CASSSIEAYGYTF

V gene: TRBV4-2
clone size: once
J gene: TRBJ2-7
D gene: NA
CDR3 protein: CASSQEGSGISYEQYF

V gene: TRBV6-5
clone size: once
J gene: TRBJ2-7
D gene: TRBD1
CDR3 protein: CASSRTGGPLLEQYF

V gene: TRBV30
clone size: NA
J gene: TRBJ1-2
D gene: TRBD1
CDR3 protein: CAWTPPGTVGYTF

V gene: TRBV7-2
clone size: NA
J gene: TRBJ2-2
D gene: TRBD2
CDR3 protein: CASSRRTSGVANTGELFF

V gene: TRBV5-1
clone size: NA
J gene: NA
D gene: TRBD2
CDR3 protein: CASSATSGRQNEQYF

V gene: TRBV11-2
clone size: NA
J gene: TRBJ2-3
D gene: NA
CDR3 protein: CASSLYRTVSRGDTQYF

V gene: TRBV7-9
clone size: few
J gene: TRBJ2-3
D gene: NA
CDR3 protein: CASSLEPADTQYF

V gene: TRBV6-5
clone size: NA
J gene: TRBJ2-7
D gene: NA
CDR3 protein: CASSSIGASEQYF

V gene: TRBV20-1
clone size: NA
J gene: TRBJ2-5
D gene: NA
CDR3 protein: CSATQETQYF

V gene: TRBV7-9
clone size: NA
J gene: TRBJ2-1
D gene: TRBD2
CDR3 protein: CASSLLAGGGEQFF

V gene: TRBV10-1
clone size: NA
J gene: TRBJ2-5
D gene: NA
CDR3 protein: CASKGASQETQYF

V gene: TRBV4-2
clone size: NA
J gene: TRBJ2-1
D gene: NA
CDR3 protein: CASSQDGQTTISFF

V gene: TRBV11-3
clone size: NA
J gene: TRBJ2-7
D gene: TRBD2
CDR3 protein: CASSWPGLVPYEQYF

V gene: TRBV6-5
clone size: NA
J gene: TRBJ1-1
D gene: NA
CDR3 protein: CASSPNRVVRTEAFF

V gene: TRBV4-2
clone size: NA
J gene: TRBJ1-2
D gene: NA
CDR3 protein: CASSQETDEGYGYTF

V gene: TRBV19
clone size: NA
J gene: TRBJ2-6
D gene: TRBD1
CDR3 protein: CASSLGTGGSGANVLTF

V gene: TRBV5-1
clone size: NA
J gene: TRBJ1-2
D gene: NA
CDR3 protein: CASSLQGTSYTF

V gene: TRBV7-2
clone size: NA
J gene: TRBJ2-7
D gene: TRBD2
CDR3 protein: CASSSRTSGKGSYEQYF

V gene: TRBV27
clone size: NA
J gene: TRBJ2-6
D gene: NA
CDR3 protein: CATRDSSRVTLGSGANVLTF

V gene: TRBV14
clone size: NA
J gene: TRBJ2-7
D gene: TRBD1
CDR3 protein: CASSQGHRDRAYSYEQYF

V gene: TRBV6-5
clone size: once
J gene: TRBJ2-7
D gene: NA
CDR3 protein: CASSYSLGALGEQYF

V gene: TRBV11-2
clone size: NA
J gene: TRBJ1-2
D gene: NA
CDR3 protein: CASSPEVRGGYTF

V gene: TRBV7-6
clone size: NA
J gene: TRBJ2-1
D gene: NA
CDR3 protein: CASSLSGGRTYNEQFF

V gene: TRBV7-9
clone size: NA
J gene: TRBJ1-1
D gene: NA
CDR3 protein: CAIQMNTEAFF

V gene: TRBV29-1
clone size: NA
J gene: TRBJ1-1
D gene: NA
CDR3 protein: CSVEAGLSTRRTEAFF

V gene: TRBV6-4
clone size: NA
J gene: TRBJ1-1
D gene: NA
CDR3 protein: CASSETVGTEAFF

V gene: TRBV5-4
clone size: NA
J gene: TRBJ2-7
D gene: NA
CDR3 protein: CASSPVGQGEQYF

V gene: TRBV7-9
clone size: NA
J gene: TRBJ2-5
D gene: NA
CDR3 protein: CASSFVRLREWDPEETQYF

V gene: TRBV7-3
clone size: NA
J gene: TRBJ2-7
D gene: TRBD2
CDR3 protein: CASSLREGGEQYF

V gene: TRBV7-3
clone size: NA
J gene: TRBJ2-7
D gene: NA
CDR3 protein: CASSPLGGGPHYEQYF

V gene: TRBV18
clone size: NA
J gene: TRBJ1-1
D gene: NA
CDR3 protein: CASSKGQGGTEAFF